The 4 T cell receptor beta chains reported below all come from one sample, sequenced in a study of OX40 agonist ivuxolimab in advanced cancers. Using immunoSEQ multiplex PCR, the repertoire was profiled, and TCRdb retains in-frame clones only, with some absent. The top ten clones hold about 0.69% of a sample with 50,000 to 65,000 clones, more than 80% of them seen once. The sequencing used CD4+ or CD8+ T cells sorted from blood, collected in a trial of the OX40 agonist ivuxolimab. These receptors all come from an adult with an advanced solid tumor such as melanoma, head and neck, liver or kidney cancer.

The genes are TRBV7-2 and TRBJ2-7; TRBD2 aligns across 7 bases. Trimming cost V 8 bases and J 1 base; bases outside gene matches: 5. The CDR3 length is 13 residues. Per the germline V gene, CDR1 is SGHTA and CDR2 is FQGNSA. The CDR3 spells CASEPGGSYEQYF. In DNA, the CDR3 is TGTGCCAGCGAGCCGGGGGGTTCCTACGAGCAGTACTTC.

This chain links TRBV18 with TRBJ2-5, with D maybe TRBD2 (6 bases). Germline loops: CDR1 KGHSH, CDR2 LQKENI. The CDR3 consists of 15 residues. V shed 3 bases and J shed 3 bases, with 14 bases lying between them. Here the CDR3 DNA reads TGTGCCAGCTCACCGTTTGCCGGGGGAGAAGAGACCCAGTACTTC. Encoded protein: CASSPFAGGEETQYF.

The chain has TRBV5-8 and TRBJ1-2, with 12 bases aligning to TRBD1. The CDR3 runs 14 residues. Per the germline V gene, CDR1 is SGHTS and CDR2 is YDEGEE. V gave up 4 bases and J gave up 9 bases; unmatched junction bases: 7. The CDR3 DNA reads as TGTGCCAGCAGCCCCGGGACAGGGGGCTTCCGCTACACCTTC. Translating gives CASSPGTGGFRYTF.

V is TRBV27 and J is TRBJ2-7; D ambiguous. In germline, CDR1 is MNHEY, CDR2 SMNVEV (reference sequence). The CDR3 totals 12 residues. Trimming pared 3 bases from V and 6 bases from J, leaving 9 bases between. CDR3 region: CASSFKPGEQYF. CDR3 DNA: TGTGCCAGCAGTTTCAAACCCGGCGAGCAGTACTTC.